The clone carrying this T cell receptor beta chain was observed a handful of times. Its antigen is undetermined. These data are taken from a study of CD8+ T cells in alopecia areata. RNA was extracted and reverse transcribed into cDNA as the sequencing template. Here immunoSEQ multiplex PCR was the method, and the copy in TCRdb shows in-frame clones only, minus some. The sample contains approximately 130,000 clones, about 50% of which appear only once. Sampling of alopecia areata patients yielded lesional scalp punch biopsies as well as peripheral blood. Whole-study findings and limits: In lesional scalp, particularly from alopecia totalis/universalis, clonality was higher than in normal scalp. Normal skin's resident alphabeta T cells are sequenced alongside lesional scalp T cells.

This CDR3 region has 13 residues. CDR1 SQVTM and CDR2 ANQGSEA come from the germline V gene. This chain uses TRBV29-1 with TRBJ2-1; D assignment may be TRBD1 or TRBD2 (6 bases each). The sequence was collected from a human donor with alopecia areata. The source material was NKG2D-low CD8+ T cells sorted from blood. CDR3 in amino acids: CSLEGGPYNEQFF. The CDR3, as DNA: TGCAGTCTAGAGGGGGGACCCTACAATGAGCAGTTCTTC.